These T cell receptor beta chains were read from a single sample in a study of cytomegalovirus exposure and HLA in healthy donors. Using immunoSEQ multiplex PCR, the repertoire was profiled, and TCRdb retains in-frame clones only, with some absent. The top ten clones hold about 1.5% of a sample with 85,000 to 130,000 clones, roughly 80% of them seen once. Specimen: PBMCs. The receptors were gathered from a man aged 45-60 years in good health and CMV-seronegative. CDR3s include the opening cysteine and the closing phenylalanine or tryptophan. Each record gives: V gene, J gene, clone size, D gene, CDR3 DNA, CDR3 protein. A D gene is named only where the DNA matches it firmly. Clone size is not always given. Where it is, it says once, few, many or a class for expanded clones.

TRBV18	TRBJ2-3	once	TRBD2	TGTGCCAGCTCACCGACTAGCGGAGTTCACACAGATACGCAGTATTTT	CASSPTSGVHTDTQYF
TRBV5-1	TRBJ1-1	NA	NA	TGCGCCAGCAGCTTGGCTCTGAACACTGAAGCTTTCTTT	CASSLALNTEAFF
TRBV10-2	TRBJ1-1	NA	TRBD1	TGCGCCAGCATCTCGACAGGGGGTAACACTGAAGCTTTCTTT	CASISTGGNTEAFF
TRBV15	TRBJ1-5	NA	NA	TGTGCCACCTCAGGGTTTCGTCAGCCCCAGCATTTT	CATSGFRQPQHF
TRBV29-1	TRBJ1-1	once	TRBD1	TGCAGCGTTGAAACAGGGGGCTGGTCTGAAGCTTTCTTT	CSVETGGWSEAFF
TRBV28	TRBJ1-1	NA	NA	TGTGCCATACAGCCTCGCCAGGGCAGCCTTGAAGCTTTCTTT	CAIQPRQGSLEAFF
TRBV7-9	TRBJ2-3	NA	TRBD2	TGTGCCAGCAGTCCCGGACTAGCGGGGGGGCGGCGGTATTTT	CASSPGLAGGRRYF
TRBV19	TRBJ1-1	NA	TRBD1	TGTGCCAGTAGTATAGGTACTACAGGGGGCAACACTGAAGCTTTCTTT	CASSIGTTGGNTEAFF
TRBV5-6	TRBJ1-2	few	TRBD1	TGTGCCAGCAGCAGCTTATCCGGGACAGGGGAATATGGCGGCTACACCTTC	CASSSLSGTGEYGGYTF
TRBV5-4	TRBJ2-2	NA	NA	TGTGCCAGCAGCCCCGGGACGAACACCGGGGAGCTGTTTTTT	CASSPGTNTGELFF
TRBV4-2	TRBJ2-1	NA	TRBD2	TGTGCCAGCAGCCAAGCCCCCCTTTCCGGGACTAACAACTACAATGAGCAGTTCTTC	CASSQAPLSGTNNYNEQFF
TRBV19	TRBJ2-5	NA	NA	TGTGCCAGTAGTAGTTCGACAGGTAACCAAGAGACCCAGTACTTC	CASSSSTGNQETQYF
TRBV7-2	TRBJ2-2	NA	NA	TGTGCCAGCAGCTTAGCTCGCGTTAGCTATTCCGGGGAGCTGTTTTTT	CASSLARVSYSGELFF
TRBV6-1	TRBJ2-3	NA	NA	TGTGCCAGCAGGAGGGGGGGTCTGGGGGATACGCAGTATTTT	CASRRGGLGDTQYF
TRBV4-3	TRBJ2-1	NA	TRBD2	TGCGCCAGCAGCCTTATAGCGGGGGGGAGCGGTGAGCAGTTCTTC	CASSLIAGGSGEQFF
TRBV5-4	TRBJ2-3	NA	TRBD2	TGTGCCAGCAGCCTAGCGGGGGGGCAGGCAGATACGCAGTATTTT	CASSLAGGQADTQYF
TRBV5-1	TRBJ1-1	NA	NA	TGCGCCAGCAGCTTGGGGGGCGGGGGAACGACTGAAGCTTTCTTT	CASSLGGGGTTEAFF
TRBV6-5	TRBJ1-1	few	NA	TGTGCAGTAAAAATGGGGAGGAACACTGAAGCTTTCTTT	CAVKMGRNTEAFF
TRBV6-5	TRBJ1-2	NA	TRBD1	TGTGCCAGCAGTCTACGAGAGGGGGCGTATCGCTACACCTTC	CASSLREGAYRYTF
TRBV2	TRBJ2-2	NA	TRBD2	TGTGCCAGCGGAAGCGGGGGGGCGCCCGGGGAGCTGTTTTTT	CASGSGGAPGELFF
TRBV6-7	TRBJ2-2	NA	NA	TGTCCTGCCAATGGGGGCAGGGGCGGCACCGGGGAGCTGTTTTTT	CPANGGRGGTGELFF
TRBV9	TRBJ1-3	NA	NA	TGTGCCAGCAGCGTAGGAGTATCTGGAAACACCATATATTTT	CASSVGVSGNTIYF
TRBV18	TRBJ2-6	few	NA	TGTGCCAGCTCCCTTAGGACGGGGAACTCTGGGGCCAACGTCCTGACTTTC	CASSLRTGNSGANVLTF
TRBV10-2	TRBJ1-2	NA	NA	TGCGCCAGCAGAGAGACAGTCAACTATGGCTACACCTTC	CASRETVNYGYTF
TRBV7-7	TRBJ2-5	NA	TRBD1	TGTGCCAGCAGCCTACAGGGGAAAGAGACCCAGTACTTC	CASSLQGKETQYF
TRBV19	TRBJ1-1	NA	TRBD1	TGTGCCAGTAGGCGGCAGGGGGACAGCACTGAAGCTTTCTTT	CASRRQGDSTEAFF
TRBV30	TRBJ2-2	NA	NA	TGTGCCTGGAGCACCGAACTTCCCCCCGGGGAGCTGTTTTTT	CAWSTELPPGELFF
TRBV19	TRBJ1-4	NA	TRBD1	TGTGCCAGTAGCGCAGGGGGTGATGAAAAACTGTTTTTT	CASSAGGDEKLFF
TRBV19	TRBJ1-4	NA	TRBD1	TGTGCCAGTAGCCCCGGACAGGGGGCATTTGAAAAACTGTTTTTT	CASSPGQGAFEKLFF
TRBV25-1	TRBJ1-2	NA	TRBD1	TGTGCCAGCAGCCAGACAGGGTACTATGGCTACACCTTC	CASSQTGYYGYTF
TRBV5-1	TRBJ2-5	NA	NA	TGCGCCAGCAGCGAATGGGCAGGGGAAGAGACCCAGTACTTC	CASSEWAGEETQYF
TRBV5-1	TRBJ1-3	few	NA	TGCGCCAGCAACCCGACAGAAAGCAATGGAAACACCATATATTTT	CASNPTESNGNTIYF
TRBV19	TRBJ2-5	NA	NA	TGTGCCAGTAGTAGACCGCGTGGGGCAGGTAAAGAGACCCAGTACTTC	CASSRPRGAGKETQYF
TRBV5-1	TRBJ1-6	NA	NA	TGCGCCAGCAGCTTGGTACGGGGGGATCGCTCCTATAATTCACCCCTCCACTTT	CASSLVRGDRSYNSPLHF
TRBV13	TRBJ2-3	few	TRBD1	TGTGCCAGCAGCGCACCGGGACAGGGGATCCATACGCAGTATTTT	CASSAPGQGIHTQYF
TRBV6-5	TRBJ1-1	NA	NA	TGTGCCAGCAGTTCGTCTGGTGGGGCAACTGAAGCTTTCTTT	CASSSSGGATEAFF
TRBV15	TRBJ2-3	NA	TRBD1	TGTGCCACCAGCACCTGGACAGGGTGGGACACAGATACGCAGTATTTT	CATSTWTGWDTDTQYF
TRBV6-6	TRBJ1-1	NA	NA	TGTGCCACCAGTTCTTCCAGGGAAGCTTTCTTT	CATSSSREAFF
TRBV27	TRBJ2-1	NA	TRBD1	TGTGCCAGCAGTCTCGGACAGGGGGTCAACAATGAGCAGTTCTTC	CASSLGQGVNNEQFF
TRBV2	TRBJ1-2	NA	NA	TGTGCCAGCAGACAGGGTGACTATGGCTACACCTTC	CASRQGDYGYTF
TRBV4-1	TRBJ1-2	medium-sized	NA	TGCGCCAGCAGCCAGGCTCTGGACAGTTATGGCTACACCTTC	CASSQALDSYGYTF
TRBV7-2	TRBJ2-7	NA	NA	TGTGCCAGCAGCTTAGGCGGGGAAATCTCCTACGAGCAGTACTTC	CASSLGGEISYEQYF
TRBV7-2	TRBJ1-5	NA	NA	TGTGCCAGCAGCTTAGTGGAGGGTCAGCCCCAGCATTTT	CASSLVEGQPQHF
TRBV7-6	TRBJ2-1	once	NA	TGTGCCAGCAGCACCAGATCGTATGAGCAGTTCTTC	CASSTRSYEQFF
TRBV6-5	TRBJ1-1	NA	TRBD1	TGTGCCAGCAGTCACAGGGGTGGTGAAGCTTTCTTT	CASSHRGGEAFF
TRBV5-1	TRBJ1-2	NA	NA	TGCGCCAGCAGCTGGGGGGGAGAGTATGGCTACACCTTC	CASSWGGEYGYTF
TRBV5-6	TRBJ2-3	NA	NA	TGTGCCAGCAGCTTGGTTCCAGGAACCACAGATACGCAGTATTTT	CASSLVPGTTDTQYF
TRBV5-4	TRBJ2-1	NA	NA	TGTGCCAGCAGCTTGAAGGGAGACCCGCAGTTCTTC	CASSLKGDPQFF
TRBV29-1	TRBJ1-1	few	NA	TGCAGCGTTCGGGGGGCTTTATGGGCTTTCTTT	CSVRGALWAFF
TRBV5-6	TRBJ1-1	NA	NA	TGTGCCAGCAGCTTTGGGTCTTTCATGAGGAATGAAGCTTTCTTT	CASSFGSFMRNEAFF
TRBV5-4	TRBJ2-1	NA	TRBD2	TGTGCCAGCAGCTTGGCCGGGACTAGCGGGGCGTATGAGCAGTTCTTC	CASSLAGTSGAYEQFF
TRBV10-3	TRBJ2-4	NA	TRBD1	TGTGCCATCAGCGGACAGGGCGGTGTGGGAAGGGTAGCCAAAAACATTCAGTACTTC	CAISGQGGVGRVAKNIQYF
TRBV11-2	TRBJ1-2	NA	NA	TGTGCCAGCAGCTTAGTCAGGGACACGTATGGCTACACCTTC	CASSLVRDTYGYTF
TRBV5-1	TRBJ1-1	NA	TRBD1	TGCGCCAGCAGCTTTGAGACTCAGACAGGGTCGGGGGCTTTCTTT	CASSFETQTGSGAFF